Listed below are T cell receptor beta chains from one sample, sequenced in a study of cytomegalovirus exposure and HLA in healthy donors. Libraries were prepared by immunoSEQ multiplex PCR; TCRdb keeps only in-frame clonotypes and omits some of them. The sample has 100,000 or so clones, roughly three quarters seen once. Material: PBMCs. These receptor sequences come from a man aged 30 to 39 in good health and CMV-seronegative. Both conserved end residues are part of each CDR3. The D gene is left open where the match is weak. The size field is filled for only some rows; it gives once, few, many or a size class.

>TRBD1|TRBV11-1|NA|TRBJ2-1
CASLGGDRGVEEQFF
TGTGCCAGCTTAGGCGGGGACAGGGGTGTAGAGGAGCAGTTCTTC
>TRBD2|TRBV29-1|NA|TRBJ2-2
CSVLGSGRAASGELFF
TGCAGCGTTCTGGGTAGCGGGAGGGCCGCGTCCGGGGAGCTGTTTTTT
>TRBD1|TRBV4-3|NA|TRBJ1-2
CASSQDRGQNNYGYTF
TGCGCCAGCAGCCAAGATCGGGGACAGAATAACTATGGCTACACCTTC
>NA|TRBV20-1|NA|TRBJ2-7
CSATGDHHRYF
TGCAGTGCCACGGGAGACCACCACCGGTACTTC
>TRBD2|TRBV7-8|NA|TRBJ2-7
CASSEAGGPSYEQYF
TGTGCCAGCAGTGAGGCGGGAGGGCCGTCCTACGAGCAGTACTTC
>NA|TRBV28|NA|TRBJ2-7
CASSKARAYEQYF
TGTGCCAGCAGCAAGGCCAGGGCCTACGAGCAGTACTTC
>TRBD2|TRBV30|NA|TRBJ2-7
CAWSQAAGSGYEQYF
TGTGCCTGGAGTCAAGCAGCGGGAAGCGGCTACGAGCAGTACTTC
>NA|TRBV4-3|few|TRBJ2-1
CASSQDLARSSYNEQFF
TGCGCCAGCAGCCAAGATCTAGCGCGGAGCTCCTACAATGAGCAGTTCTTC
>TRBD1|TRBV5-1|few|TRBJ2-3
CASSFDRGGDTQYF
TGCGCCAGCAGCTTTGACAGGGGTGGGGATACGCAGTATTTT
>NA|TRBV5-4|few|TRBJ1-4
CASSAGLSNEKLFF
TGTGCCAGCAGCGCGGGACTATCTAATGAAAAACTGTTTTTT
>TRBD1|TRBV4-2|NA|TRBJ1-2
CASSQDSLTGGAGGYTF
TGTGCCAGCAGCCAAGATTCCCTGACAGGGGGCGCGGGTGGCTACACCTTC
>NA|TRBV9|NA|TRBJ2-5
CASSPRAPYQETQYF
TGTGCCAGCAGCCCCAGGGCACCGTACCAAGAGACCCAGTACTTC
>TRBD1|TRBV29-1|NA|TRBJ2-6
CSVGTGGAGANVLTF
TGCAGCGTTGGGACAGGGGGGGCTGGGGCCAACGTCCTGACTTTC
>NA|TRBV6-1|NA|TRBJ2-7
CASSENSIHEQYF
TGTGCCAGCAGTGAGAACAGTATCCACGAGCAGTACTTC
>NA|TRBV7-3|NA|TRBJ2-7
CASSLDRRYEQYF
TGTGCCAGCAGTTTAGACAGGCGCTACGAGCAGTACTTC
>TRBD2|TRBV11-3|few|TRBJ2-3
CASSVGTSGGTDTQYF
TGTGCCAGCAGCGTTGGGACTAGCGGAGGCACAGATACGCAGTATTTT
>TRBD2|TRBV7-9|NA|TRBJ2-1
CASQLAGIYNEQFF
TGTGCCAGCCAGCTAGCGGGAATCTACAATGAGCAGTTCTTC
>NA|TRBV28|NA|TRBJ2-3
CASSMDYTDTQYF
TGTGCCAGCAGTATGGACTACACAGATACGCAGTATTTT
>NA|TRBV4-1|NA|TRBJ1-2
CASSQWSVRGIHF
TGCGCCAGCAGCCAATGGTCCGTCAGGGGCATACACTTC
>TRBD1|TRBV7-9|NA|TRBJ1-1
CASSLPGGDAEAFF
TGTGCCAGCAGCTTACCAGGGGGCGACGCTGAAGCTTTCTTT
>TRBD1|TRBV4-1|NA|TRBJ1-1
CASSQGTGSEAFF
TGCGCCAGCAGCCAGGGGACAGGGTCTGAAGCTTTCTTT
>TRBD2|TRBV4-1|NA|TRBJ2-7
CASSQDTGTSGSYEQYF
TGCGCCAGCAGCCAAGATACCGGGACTAGCGGCTCCTACGAGCAGTACTTC
>TRBD2|TRBV7-2|once|TRBJ2-1
CASSFSGTYNEQFF
TGTGCCAGCAGTTTCAGCGGGACCTACAATGAGCAGTTCTTC
>NA|TRBV9|NA|TRBJ1-3
CASSVAGGNTIYF
TGTGCCAGCAGCGTAGCAGGGGGAAACACCATATATTTT
>NA|TRBV27|NA|TRBJ2-3
CASSHPGVTDTQYF
TGTGCCAGCAGTCATCCGGGAGTGACAGATACGCAGTATTTT
>NA|TRBV29-1|NA|TRBJ2-7
CSVANNPLYEQYF
TGCAGCGTTGCAAACAATCCCTTGTACGAGCAGTACTTC
>NA|TRBV7-2|NA|TRBJ1-2
CASSLVDTYGYTF
TGTGCCAGCAGCTTAGTTGACACCTATGGCTACACCTTC
>TRBD2|TRBV15|NA|TRBJ2-7
CATSSPRGGRYEQYF
TGTGCCACCAGTAGTCCCCGGGGGGGAAGGTACGAGCAGTACTTC
>TRBD1|TRBV29-1|NA|TRBJ1-1
CSVHDRGSTEAFF
TGCAGCGTCCACGACAGGGGAAGCACTGAAGCTTTCTTT
>TRBD2|TRBV6-6|NA|TRBJ2-5
CASRRTSGAPETQYF
TGTGCCAGCAGAAGGACTAGCGGAGCCCCAGAGACCCAGTACTTC
>TRBD2|TRBV29-1|few|TRBJ2-2
CSASGGANTGELFF
TGCAGCGCCTCGGGAGGGGCGAACACCGGGGAGCTGTTTTTT
>TRBD1|TRBV7-9|NA|TRBJ1-5
CASSSSGQGNNQPQHF
TGTGCCAGCAGCTCCAGCGGACAGGGCAACAATCAGCCCCAGCATTTT
>NA|TRBV19|NA|TRBJ1-1
CASMEYSSLNTEAFF
TGTGCCAGTATGGAGTATTCCTCATTGAACACTGAAGCTTTCTTT
>NA|TRBV19|NA|TRBJ1-1
CASSIVTALGAEAFF
TGTGCCAGTAGTATAGTGACAGCTTTAGGAGCTGAAGCTTTCTTT
>NA|TRBV27|NA|TRBJ1-5
CASSPAPGGDQPQHF
TGTGCCAGCAGTCCAGCCCCGGGGGGAGATCAGCCCCAGCATTTT
>NA|TRBV6-6|NA|TRBJ2-6
CASSPLDSSGANVLTF
TGTGCCAGCAGTCCCCTGGACAGCTCTGGGGCCAACGTCCTGACTTTC
>TRBD1|TRBV19|NA|TRBJ1-5
CASRGQIGQPQHF
TGTGCCAGTAGGGGACAGATCGGGCAGCCCCAGCATTTT
>NA|TRBV5-4|NA|TRBJ2-1
CASSLVLGNEQFF
TGTGCCAGCAGCTTGGTCCTAGGTAATGAGCAGTTCTTC
>NA|TRBV2|NA|TRBJ1-1
CASSEIAGSSAFF
TGTGCCAGCAGTGAGATAGCGGGGTCCTCGGCTTTCTTT
>TRBD1|TRBV4-1|NA|TRBJ2-7
CASSQVTLKGQGASYEQYF
TGCGCCAGCAGCCAAGTTACACTCAAGGGACAGGGAGCGTCCTACGAGCAGTACTTC
>TRBD1|TRBV9|NA|TRBJ2-5
CASSPPGQPQETQYF
TGTGCCAGCAGCCCCCCGGGACAGCCCCAAGAGACCCAGTACTTC
>NA|TRBV19|NA|TRBJ1-4
CASSIPGVGEKLFF
TGTGCCAGTAGTATACCAGGGGTCGGTGAAAAACTGTTTTTT
>NA|TRBV7-3|NA|TRBJ1-1
CASSREPNTEAFF
TGTGCCAGTTCCCGAGAACCGAACACTGAAGCTTTCTTT
>NA|TRBV11-2|few|TRBJ2-7
CASSLTGTSIYEQYF
TGTGCCAGCAGTCTCACCGGGACTTCCATCTACGAGCAGTACTTC
>NA|TRBV14|NA|TRBJ1-2
CASSQVAGVDGYTF
TGTGCCAGCAGCCAAGTTGCCGGGGTGGATGGCTACACCTTC
>NA|TRBV5-6|NA|TRBJ2-7
CASSLQFREQYF
TGTGCCAGCAGCTTGCAGTTCCGCGAGCAGTACTTC
>TRBD2|TRBV19|NA|TRBJ2-1
CASSISGSSYNEQFF
TGTGCCAGTAGTATTAGCGGGAGCTCCTACAATGAGCAGTTCTTC
>NA|TRBV4-3|few|TRBJ1-4
CASSPVGGTTNEKLFF
TGCGCCAGCAGCCCTGTCGGCGGAACAACTAATGAAAAACTGTTTTTT
>NA|TRBV13|NA|TRBJ1-4
CASSPDFPPEKLFF
TGTGCCAGCAGCCCAGACTTTCCTCCCGAAAAACTGTTTTTT
>TRBD2|TRBV9|few|TRBJ2-1
CASSRASGNTYNEQFF
TGTGCCAGCAGCAGGGCTAGCGGAAATACCTACAATGAGCAGTTCTTC
>NA|TRBV18|few|TRBJ1-6
CASSQRTVNSPLHF
TGTGCCAGCTCCCAACGGACAGTTAATTCACCCCTCCACTTT
>NA|TRBV5-8|NA|TRBJ1-3
CASSLRTVSGNTIYF
TGTGCCAGCAGCTTGAGGACAGTATCTGGAAACACCATATATTTT
>TRBD2|TRBV6-1|NA|TRBJ2-3
CASSTLAGGSDTQYF
TGTGCCAGCAGTACACTAGCGGGAGGATCAGATACGCAGTATTTT
>TRBD2|TRBV5-4|NA|TRBJ2-3
CASSFRLAGHSTDTQYF
TGTGCCAGCAGCTTCCGACTAGCGGGTCATAGCACAGATACGCAGTATTTT
>NA|TRBV7-2|NA|TRBJ2-7
CASSLAVTSYEQYF
TGTGCCAGCAGCTTAGCCGTCACTTCCTACGAGCAGTACTTC
>TRBD2|TRBV11-2|few|TRBJ2-3
CASSPVAGGYYTDTQYF
TGTGCCAGCAGCCCAGTAGCGGGAGGGTACTACACAGATACGCAGTATTTT
>TRBD2|TRBV7-2|NA|TRBJ2-7
CASSLKLAGESEQYF
TGTGCCAGCAGCTTAAAACTAGCGGGAGAAAGCGAGCAGTACTTC
>TRBD1|TRBV5-4|NA|TRBJ2-1
CASSFGTVLGNEQFF
TGTGCCAGCAGCTTCGGGACAGTCTTGGGCAATGAGCAGTTCTTC
>NA|TRBV5-4|NA|TRBJ2-7
CASSLFPGATYEQYF
TGTGCCAGCAGCTTGTTCCCGGGAGCGACCTACGAGCAGTACTTC
>NA|TRBV7-2|NA|TRBJ1-6
CASSLMPLAENSPLHF
TGTGCCAGCAGCTTAATGCCCCTGGCGGAAAATTCACCCCTCCACTTT